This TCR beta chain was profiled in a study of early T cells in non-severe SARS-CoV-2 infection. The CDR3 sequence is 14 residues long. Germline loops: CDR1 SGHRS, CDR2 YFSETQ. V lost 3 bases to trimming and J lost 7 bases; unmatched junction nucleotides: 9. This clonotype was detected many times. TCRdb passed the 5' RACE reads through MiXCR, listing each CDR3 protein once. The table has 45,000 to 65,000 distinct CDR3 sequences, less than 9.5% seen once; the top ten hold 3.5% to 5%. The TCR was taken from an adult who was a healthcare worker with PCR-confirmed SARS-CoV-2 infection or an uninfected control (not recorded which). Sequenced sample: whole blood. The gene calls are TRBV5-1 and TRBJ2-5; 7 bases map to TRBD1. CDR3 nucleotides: TGCGCCAGCAGCTCCGACAGGGCTGGTGGGACCCAGTACTTC. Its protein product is CASSSDRAGGTQYF. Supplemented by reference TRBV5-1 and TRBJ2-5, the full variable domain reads KAGVTQTPRYLIKTRGQQVTLSCSPISGHRSVSWYQQTPGQGLQFLFEYFSETQRNKGNFPGRFSGRQFSNSRSEMNVSTLELGDSALYLCASSSDRAGGTQYFGPGTRLLVL.